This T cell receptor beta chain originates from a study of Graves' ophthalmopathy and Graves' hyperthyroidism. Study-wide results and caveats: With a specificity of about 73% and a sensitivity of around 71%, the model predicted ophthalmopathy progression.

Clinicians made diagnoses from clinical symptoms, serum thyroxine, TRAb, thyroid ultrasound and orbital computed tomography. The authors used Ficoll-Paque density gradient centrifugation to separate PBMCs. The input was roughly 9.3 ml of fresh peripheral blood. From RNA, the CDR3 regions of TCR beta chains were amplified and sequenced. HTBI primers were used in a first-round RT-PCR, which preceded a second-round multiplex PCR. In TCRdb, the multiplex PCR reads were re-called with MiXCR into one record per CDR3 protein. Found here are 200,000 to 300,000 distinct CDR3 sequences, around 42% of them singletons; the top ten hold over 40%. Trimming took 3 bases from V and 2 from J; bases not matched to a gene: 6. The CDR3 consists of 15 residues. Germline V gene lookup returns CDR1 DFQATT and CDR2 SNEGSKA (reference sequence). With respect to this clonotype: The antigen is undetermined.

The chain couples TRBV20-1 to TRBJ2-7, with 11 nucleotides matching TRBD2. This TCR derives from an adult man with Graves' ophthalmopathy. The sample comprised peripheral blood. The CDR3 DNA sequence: TGCAGTGCTAGGGATAGCGGGAGGGCCCCCTACGAGCAGTACTTC. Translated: CSARDSGRAPYEQYF.